This TCR beta chain derives from a study of neoadjuvant nivolumab and ipilimumab in lung cancer. Points from the study as a whole: From pretherapy to surgery, tumor richness and clonality rose with dual therapy.

Concerning this clone itself: Its antigen is as yet unknown.

CDR1 and CDR2 (germline): GTSNPN, SVGIG (reference sequence). The CDR3 is 11 amino acids. V was shortened by 2 bases and J by 2 bases, with 4 bases between the two germline ends. Generated by immunoSEQ multiplex PCR, the TCRdb table keeps only in-frame clones and is missing some. The table records about 26,000 clones, 82% of them present only once. The sequences come from tumor tissue, collected after neoadjuvant nivolumab, alone or with ipilimumab, at or shortly before surgery. V and J are TRBV30 and TRBJ2-7; no clear D. The sequence was obtained from an adult with non-small cell lung cancer. The CDR3 bases are TGTGCCTGGAGTATTACCTACGAGCAGTACTTC. Protein sequence: CAWSITYEQYF.